This TCR beta chain was captured by sequencing in a study of blood T cell repertoires in COVID-19. Study-wide background: Sites across the United States, Italy and Spain contributed samples from acute and convalescent COVID-19. T cells, B-cell-depleted T cells, or PBMCs supplied cDNA or gDNA.

Only one count was recorded for this clone. CDR3 size: 15 residues. Germline V CDR1 and CDR2: SNHLY, FYNNEI. The junction had 3 bases not matched to a gene; V was cut back by 5 bases and J by 2 bases. Source study methods: Reference gene primers were amplified, and this amplification served to estimate nucleated cell counts. Assay used: immunoSEQ multiplex PCR; TCRdb lists only in-frame clones, some missing. V, J and clone size derive from that table, while D and trimming were established from the DNA sequence. The table lists some 150,000 clones, 80% of them singletons. The clonotype originates from a man aged 60-69 years with acute or convalescent COVID-19. Material: peripheral blood. The chain recombines TRBV2 with TRBJ2-1, with 10 bases fitting TRBD2. CDR3 residues: CASSPGLATYNEQFF. CDR3 sequence (DNA): TGTGCCAGCAGTCCGGGACTAGCGACCTACAATGAGCAGTTCTTC.